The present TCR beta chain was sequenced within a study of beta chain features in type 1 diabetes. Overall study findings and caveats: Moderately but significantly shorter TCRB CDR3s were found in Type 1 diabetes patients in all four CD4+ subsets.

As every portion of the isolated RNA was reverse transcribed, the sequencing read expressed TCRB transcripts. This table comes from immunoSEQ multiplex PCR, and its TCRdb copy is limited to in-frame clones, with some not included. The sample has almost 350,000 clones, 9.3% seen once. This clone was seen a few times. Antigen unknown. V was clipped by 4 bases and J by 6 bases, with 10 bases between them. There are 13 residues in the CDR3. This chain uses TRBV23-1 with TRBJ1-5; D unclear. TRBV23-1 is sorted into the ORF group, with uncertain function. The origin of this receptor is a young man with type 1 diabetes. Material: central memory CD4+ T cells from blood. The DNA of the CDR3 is TGCGCCAGCAGTCCCAGTTATGGTCAGCCCCAGCATTTT. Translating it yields CASSPSYGQPQHF.